This entry features one TCR beta chain sequence. Its specificity is unknown. Template for every sorted-subset replicate PCR totaled about 200 ng DNA, around 32,000 T cell genomes. Produced via immunoSEQ multiplex PCR; TCRdb's table is partial and in-frame only. The sample contains about 2.1 million clones, 93% of which appear only once. This record belongs to a study of shared clonotypes between healthy human individuals. In the study overall: CD8 memory received one plate per donor, CD8 naive two, CD4 memory three and CD4 naive three.

The CDR3 length is 17 residues. The J segment lost 0 bases and the V segment lost 0 bases, leaving 8 bases of the junction unmatched. Germline V gene data show CDR1 as SGDLS and CDR2 as YYNGEE. Study results and caveats: Compared with clonotypes that all four donors shared, non-shared clonotypes had lower generation probabilities. Larger richness was generally estimated for naive than memory subsets.

Selected positively for CCR7 and CD45RO-negative, naive CD8 cells excluded terminally differentiated effector memory CD45RA+ cells. The genes are TRBV9 and TRBJ1-1; 7 nucleotides match TRBD1. The sequencing sample was made of naive CD8+ T cells from PBMCs. The receptor comes from a man between 18 and 35 years old in good health. Some clones in this sample may be carry-over from other donors' samples. CDR3 residues: CASSVGQGGYMNTEAFF. The CDR3 DNA is TGTGCCAGCAGCGTAGGTCAGGGGGGGTATATGAACACTGAAGCTTTCTTT. Variable domain in full (rest from reference TRBV9 and TRBJ1-1): DSGVTQTPKHLITATGQRVTLRCSPRSGDLSVYWYQQSLDQGLQFLIQYYNGEERAKGNILERFSAQQFPDLHSELNLSSLELGDSALYFCASSVGQGGYMNTEAFFGQGTRLTVV.